Shown below are 23 T cell receptor beta chains from a single sample sequenced in a study of blood T cell repertoires in COVID-19 (dated by TCRdb to 2020 to 2022). Libraries were built with the immunoSEQ multiplex PCR assay. The table was pulled from immuneACCESS by TCRdb, which kept in-frame rearrangements only. Such tables lose some clones; where checked, under half of the loss comes from unresolved V genes, and the rest has no known cause. In all, the sample holds 150,000 to 200,000 clones, and over 80% of those were seen once. Jointly, the top ten make up 9.1% of the sample. Sequenced sample: peripheral blood. Receptor source: an elderly woman with active or convalescent COVID-19.

The V gene is TRBV19, the J gene TRBJ2-3; 8 positions agree with TRBD2. The CDR3 length is 20 residues. Germline trimming cut 3 bases from V and 0 bases from J; bases unmatched to any gene: 17. Germline-derived CDR1 and CDR2 are LNHDA and SQIVND (reference sequence). CDR3 bases: TGTGCCAGTAGTATCCCCGCCCGTAGCGGGGTTCACACTAGCACAGATACGCAGTATTTT. Translating it yields CASSIPARSGVHTSTDTQYF.

V usage is TRBV6-2 or TRBV6-3 and J usage is TRBJ2-3; tentatively, D is TRBD2 (6 bases). Per germline, CDR1 MNHEY and CDR2 SVGEGT. Trimming removed 5 bases from V and 6 bases from J, with 9 bases in between. The CDR3 has 12 residues. The CDR3 nucleotides are TGTGCCAGCAGTGCGGGGAGGGATACGCAGTATTTT. Translating it yields CASSAGRDTQYF.

For this clone: Relative to the germline gene, one junction end is altered; a read error may explain this. The J gene is TRBJ2-2, the V gene TRBV7-7; the D is unclear. This CDR3 region has 17 residues. Germline-derived CDR1 and CDR2 are SSHAT and FNYEAQ (reference sequence). The CDR3 nucleotides are TGTGCTAGCAGCCCAAATATGGGTCAGGTCTACACCGGGGAGCTGTTTTTT. Translated: CASSPNMGQVYTGELFF.

J is TRBJ2-7 and V is TRBV6-2 or TRBV6-3; 7 bases map to TRBD1. The V gene end was trimmed by 5 bases and the J gene end by 0 bases; junction bases not matched to a gene: 7. CDR3 length: 15 residues. CDR1 is MNHEY, CDR2 SVGEGT, per germline. The CDR3 nucleotides are TGTGCCAGCAGTGGTCAGCCAGGGGGCTCCTACGAGCAGTACTTC. This codes for CASSGQPGGSYEQYF.

The CDR3 DNA sequence: TGTGCCAGCAGCTTATCAGAGCGGGGGGCTAGTGAGACCCAGTACTTC. Amino acids: CASSLSERGASETQYF. The chain has TRBV7-9 and TRBJ2-5; 9 nucleotides line up with TRBD2. Germline assignment: CDR1 SEHNR and CDR2 FQNEAQ (reference sequence). V shed 2 bases, J shed 5 bases, and the junction held 9 bases outside the gene matches. This CDR3 has 16 residues.

This clone was picked up a small number of times. The chain recombines TRBV24-1 with TRBJ1-2; D may be TRBD1 (6 bases). This CDR3 contains 15 residues. Germline V gives CDR1 KGHDR, CDR2 SFDVKD. Trimming removed 5 bases at V and 4 bases at J, with 16 bases between. Here the CDR3 reads CATSVPSGGLYGYTF. The CDR3 DNA sequence: TGTGCCACCAGTGTCCCGTCGGGGGGCCTCTATGGCTACACCTTC.

The chain uses TRBV6-6 and TRBJ1-2; 8 nucleotides agree with TRBD1. This CDR3 comprises 12 residues. Per germline, CDR1 MNHNY and CDR2 SVGAGI (reference sequence). The ends lost 6 bases at V and 8 bases at J; junction bases unmatched: 5. CDR3 sequence: CASRVDREGYTF. CDR3 coding DNA: TGTGCCAGCAGGGTGGACAGGGAGGGCTACACCTTC.

This chain uses TRBV24-1 with TRBJ2-2; TRBD1 matches 8 bases. Germline assignment: CDR1 KGHDR and CDR2 SFDVKD. J was trimmed by 5 bases and V by 8 bases; bases with no gene match: 6. This CDR3 is built from 14 residues. In DNA form, the CDR3 reads TGTGCCACCAAGGCAGGGGGCGAGACCGGGGAGCTGTTTTTT. It yields the protein CATKAGGETGELFF.

The chain has TRBV19 and TRBJ1-5, with a weak D call TRBD1 (5 bases). CDR1 and CDR2 (germline): LNHDA, SQIVND (reference sequence). The CDR3 consists of 14 residues. V dropped 0 bases and J dropped 4 bases, with 7 bases sitting between them. The DNA of the CDR3 is TGTGCCAGTAGTATAGAAACAGGTAATCAGCCCCAGCATTTT. Amino acids: CASSIETGNQPQHF.

V gene TRBV4-1 combines with J gene TRBJ1-1; 7 bases are a match to TRBD1. CDR1 MGHRA and CDR2 YSYEKL come from the germline V gene. The ends lost 4 bases at V and 1 base at J; junction bases unmatched: 9. CDR3 length: 16 residues. For the CDR3, the DNA is TGCGCCAGCAGCCCGTCACGACAGGGACCGAACACTGAAGCTTTCTTT. Translation: CASSPSRQGPNTEAFF.

The rearrangement uses TRBV2 and TRBJ1-4; D is possibly TRBD1 (6 bases). The CDR3 is 15 residues long. V was pared by 6 bases and J by 4 bases, with 15 bases between. CDR1 and CDR2 (germline): SNHLY, FYNNEI. As DNA, the CDR3 is TGTGCCAGCAGGAACAGGGCGATGCGTAATGAAAAACTGTTTTTT. This encodes CASRNRAMRNEKLFF. The complete variable domain, with remaining parts taken from reference TRBV2 and TRBJ1-4, reads EPEVTQTPSHQVTQMGQEVILRCVPISNHLYFYWYRQILGQKVEFLVSFYNNEISEKSEIFDDQFSVERPDGSNFTLKIRSTKLEDSAMYFCASRNRAMRNEKLFFGSGTQLSVL.

The chain has TRBV5-1 and TRBJ1-4; D not certain. V was cut by 0 bases and J by 7 bases, with 13 bases left in between. The CDR3 has 15 amino acids. Germline CDR1 SGHRS, CDR2 YFSETQ. CDR3 protein: CASSLAQQSGEKLFF. The CDR3 DNA reads TGCGCCAGCAGCTTGGCCCAGCAAAGCGGTGAAAAACTGTTTTTT. Using reference TRBV5-1 and TRBJ1-4 for the parts outside the CDR3, the full variable domain is KAGVTQTPRYLIKTRGQQVTLSCSPISGHRSVSWYQQTPGQGLQFLFEYFSETQRNKGNFPGRFSGRQFSNSRSEMNVSTLELGDSALYLCASSLAQQSGEKLFFGSGTQLSVL.

V is TRBV5-1 and J is TRBJ1-4; D unresolved. CDR3 size: 14 residues. V was clipped by 5 bases and J by 6 bases, with 14 bases between them. In germline, CDR1 is SGHRS, CDR2 YFSETQ. CDR3 bases: TGCGCCAGCAGTAAACAGCCAGATGATGAAAAACTGTTTTTT. Translation: CASSKQPDDEKLFF.

This chain links TRBV5-5 with TRBJ1-5; 7 nucleotides line up with TRBD1. Looked up from germline, CDR1 is SGHKS and CDR2 is YYEKEE (reference sequence). This CDR3 comprises 14 residues. J gave up 3 bases and V 4 bases, and 4 bases lay outside the gene matches. The CDR3 is CASSLGTDNQPQHF. CDR3 sequence (DNA): TGTGCCAGCAGCCTAGGGACAGACAATCAGCCCCAGCATTTT.

The J gene is TRBJ1-1, the V gene TRBV12-3 or TRBV12-4, with D uncertain. V lost 2 bases, J lost 7 bases, and 11 bases lay in between. This CDR3 is 13 amino acids long. This CDR3 reads CASSLNEGFEAFF. In DNA, the CDR3 is TGTGCCAGCAGTTTAAATGAGGGCTTTGAAGCTTTCTTT.

The CDR3 nucleotides are TGTGCCAGCAGTTTCTCAGAGAACACTGAAGCTTTCTTT. Translated, it gives CASSFSENTEAFF. The genes are TRBV12-3 or TRBV12-4 and TRBJ1-1; no firm D call. The CDR3 runs 13 residues. Trimming removed 3 bases at V and 1 base at J, with 6 bases between.

The rearrangement joins TRBV7-2 to TRBJ1-1, with 10 bases identical to TRBD1. Germline CDR1 SGHTA, CDR2 FQGNSA. The CDR3 sequence is 17 residues long. The V gene end was trimmed by 2 bases and the J gene end by 6 bases; junction bases not matched to a gene: 12. CDR3 bases: TGTGCCAGCAGCTTAATAAGTGACAGGGGGCTCGGCGCTGAAGCTTTCTTT. Translation gives CASSLISDRGLGAEAFF.

This rearrangement joins TRBV5-4 to TRBJ1-1; D may be TRBD1 (6 bases). This CDR3 comprises 12 residues. In germline, CDR1 is SGHNT, CDR2 YYREEE (reference sequence). Trimming removed 2 bases from V and 5 bases from J, with 7 bases in between. The CDR3 protein is CASSFRGTEAFF. The CDR3 DNA reads TGTGCCAGCAGCTTTAGGGGGACTGAAGCTTTCTTT.

This chain links TRBV6-6 with TRBJ2-7; 7 bases line up with TRBD2. This CDR3 is 13 amino acids long. V trimming: 8 bases; J trimming: 3 bases; junction bases outside the gene matches: 7. CDR1 is MNHNY, CDR2 SVGAGI, per germline (reference sequence). Written as DNA, the CDR3 is TGTGCCAGCTGGGTGGGGGAGGGCTACGAGCAGTACTTC. Its translation: CASWVGEGYEQYF.

CDR3 residues: CSAGQGATEAFF. For the CDR3, the DNA is TGCAGCGCGGGACAGGGGGCGACTGAAGCTTTCTTT. This chain joins TRBV29-1 and TRBJ1-1, with TRBD1 matching over 12 bases. Germline V gives CDR1 SQVTM, CDR2 ANQGSEA. The CDR3 consists of 12 residues. V lost 7 bases, J lost 5 bases, and 2 bases stayed unmatched.

As regards this clone: The sample has other DNA sequences that encode this CDR3 too. V gene TRBV3-1 (or the pseudogene TRBV3-2) combines with J gene TRBJ1-3; D is unclear. The germline V gene encodes CDR1 LGHDT and CDR2 YNNKEL (reference sequence). Trimming cost V 5 bases and J 4 bases, with 9 bases left between them. The CDR3 is made up of 13 amino acids. The CDR3 sequence is CASSTGSGNTIYF. The CDR3 bases are TGTGCCAGCAGCACGGGATCCGGAAACACCATATATTTT.

This chain joins TRBV14 and TRBJ2-1, with TRBD1 matching 8 bases. Germline values: CDR1 SGHDN, CDR2 FVKESK. CDR3 size: 13 residues. V was pared by 6 bases and J by 9 bases, with 7 bases of the junction left unmatched. CDR3 sequence: CASRRTGSSEQFF. CDR3 DNA: TGTGCCAGCAGACGGACAGGGAGCAGTGAGCAGTTCTTC.

The gene calls are TRBV3-1 (or the pseudogene TRBV3-2) and TRBJ2-5; 13 bases are a match to TRBD2. J lost 1 base, V lost 5 bases, and 13 bases had no gene match. Germline CDR1 is LGHDT and CDR2 is YNNKEL (reference sequence). The CDR3 consists of 19 residues. The CDR3 here is CASSEGLLAGGPGQETQYF. The CDR3 DNA reads TGTGCCAGCAGCGAAGGGCTACTAGCGGGGGGGCCGGGCCAAGAGACCCAGTACTTC.